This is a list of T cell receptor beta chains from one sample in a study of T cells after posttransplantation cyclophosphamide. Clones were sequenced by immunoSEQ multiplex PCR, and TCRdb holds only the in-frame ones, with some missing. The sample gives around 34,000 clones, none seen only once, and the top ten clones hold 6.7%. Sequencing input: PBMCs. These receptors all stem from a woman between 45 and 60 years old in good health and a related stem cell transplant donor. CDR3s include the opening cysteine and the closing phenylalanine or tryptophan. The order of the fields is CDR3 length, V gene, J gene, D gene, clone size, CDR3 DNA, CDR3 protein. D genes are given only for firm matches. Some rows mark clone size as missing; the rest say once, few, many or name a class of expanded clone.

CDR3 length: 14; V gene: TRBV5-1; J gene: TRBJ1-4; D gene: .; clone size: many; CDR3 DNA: TGCGCCAGCAGAGTCGCTGGGCAGGATGAAAAACTGTTTTTT; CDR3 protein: CASRVAGQDEKLFF
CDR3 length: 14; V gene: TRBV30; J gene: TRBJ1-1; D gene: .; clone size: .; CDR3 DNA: TGTGCCTGGAGGGACTTGGACGGCTACACTGAAGCTTTCTTT; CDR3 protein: CAWRDLDGYTEAFF
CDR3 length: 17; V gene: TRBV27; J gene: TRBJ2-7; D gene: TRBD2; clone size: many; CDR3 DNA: TGTGCCAGCAGTTTAGGGATAGCGGGAGGGCCTGTCGACGAGCAGTACTTC; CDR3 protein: CASSLGIAGGPVDEQYF
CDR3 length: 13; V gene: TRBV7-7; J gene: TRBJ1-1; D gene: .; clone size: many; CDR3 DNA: TGTGCCAGCAGCTTTCGGCCCGACAGTGAAGCTTTCTTT; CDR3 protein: CASSFRPDSEAFF
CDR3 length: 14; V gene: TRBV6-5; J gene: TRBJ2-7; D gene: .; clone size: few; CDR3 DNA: TGTGCCAGCAGTTTCAGTTTTAACAACTACGAGCAGTACTTC; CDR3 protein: CASSFSFNNYEQYF
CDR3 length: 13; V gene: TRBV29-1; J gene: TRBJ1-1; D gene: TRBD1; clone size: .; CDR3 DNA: TGCAGCGTCCGGACAGGGGGCGAAACTGAAGCTTTCTTT; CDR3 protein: CSVRTGGETEAFF
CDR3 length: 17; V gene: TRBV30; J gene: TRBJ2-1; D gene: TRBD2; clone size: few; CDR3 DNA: TGTGCCTGGCAGCTCTTCCGCGGGAGCTCTCGGAACAATGAGCAGTTCTTC; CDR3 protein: CAWQLFRGSSRNNEQFF
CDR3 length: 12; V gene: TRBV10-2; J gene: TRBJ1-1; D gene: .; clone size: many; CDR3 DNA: TGCGCCAGCAGTGAGCGTCACACTGAAGCTTTCTTT; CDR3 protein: CASSERHTEAFF
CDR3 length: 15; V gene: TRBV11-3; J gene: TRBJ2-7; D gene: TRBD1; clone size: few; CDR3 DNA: TGTGCCAGCAGCCTGCTAGGACAGGGGGCTTACGAGCAGTACTTC; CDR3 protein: CASSLLGQGAYEQYF
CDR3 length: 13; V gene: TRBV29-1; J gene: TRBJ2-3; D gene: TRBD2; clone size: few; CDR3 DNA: TGCAGCGCCCTAGCGGGATTGGGTGTTACGCAGTATTTT; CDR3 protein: CSALAGLGVTQYF
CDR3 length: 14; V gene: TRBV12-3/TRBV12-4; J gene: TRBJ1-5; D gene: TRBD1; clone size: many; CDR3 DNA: TGTGCCACCTCTGACAGGGCGTGGGATCAGCCCCAGCATTTT; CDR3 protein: CATSDRAWDQPQHF